A selection of T cell receptor beta chains follows, all from one sample in a study of shared clonotypes between healthy human individuals. Using immunoSEQ multiplex PCR, the repertoire was profiled, and TCRdb retains in-frame clones only, with some absent. Of about 1 million clones in the sample, approximately 70% are singletons; the top ten hold around 1.4%. The material sequenced was memory CD4+ T cells sorted from blood. Receptors originate from a man between 18 and 35 years old in good health. The CDR3 runs from the conserved cysteine through the conserved F or W. D genes are given only for firm matches. Size tells how often a clone was seen (once, few, many) or the class of an expanded clone, and some rows leave it out.

j_call	clone_size	d_call	v_call	cdr3_nt	cdr3_aa
TRBJ1-5	-	-	TRBV6-1	TGTGCCAGCAGTGAGGGCAATCAGCCCCAGCATTTT	CASSEGNQPQHF
TRBJ2-7	few	-	TRBV27	TGTGCCAGCAGTAGGGCGGGTCTCTACGAGCAGTACTTC	CASSRAGLYEQYF
TRBJ1-4	-	-	TRBV18	TGTGCCAGCTCACCAACGGCACTTGAAAAACTGTTTTTT	CASSPTALEKLFF
TRBJ2-1	-	TRBD1	TRBV9	TGTGCCAGCAGCGTAAGGGGGACAGGGTTGGATGAGCAGTTCTTC	CASSVRGTGLDEQFF
TRBJ2-7	-	-	TRBV30	TGTGCCTGGATAGCCTCCTACGAGCAGTACTTC	CAWIASYEQYF
TRBJ2-1	-	-	TRBV30	TGTGCCTGGGGGGACTTGACCAATGAGCAGTTCTTC	CAWGDLTNEQFF
TRBJ1-2	-	-	TRBV5-6	TGTGCCAGCAGCTTGAGCGGTATCCGCTATGGCTACACCTTC	CASSLSGIRYGYTF
TRBJ1-6	-	-	TRBV25-1	TGTGCCAGCACGGGAGGTGGTTCACCCCTCCACTTT	CASTGGGSPLHF
TRBJ1-2	few	-	TRBV28	TGTGCCAGCAGTTTACCAGGGACGGGGGGCCCGTCTGACTACACCTTC	CASSLPGTGGPSDYTF
TRBJ2-5	-	-	TRBV2	TGTGCCAGCAGTGGGGAAATGGGAGAGACCCAGTACTTC	CASSGEMGETQYF
TRBJ2-7	-	-	TRBV19	TGTGCCAGTAGTACAAACAAAGGTGAGTACTTC	CASSTNKGEYF
TRBJ1-5	-	TRBD1	TRBV6-6	TGTGCCAGCAGGACCGAACAGGGGACGAATCAGCCCCAGCATTTT	CASRTEQGTNQPQHF
TRBJ1-2	once	-	TRBV23-1	TGCGCCAGCAGTCATACCTTGCCGGGCTCGTATGGCTACACCTTC	CASSHTLPGSYGYTF
TRBJ2-5	-	TRBD2	TRBV5-5	TGTGCCAGCAGCTCCAGCGGGGGGGTAGAGACCCAGTACTTC	CASSSSGGVETQYF
TRBJ1-6	-	-	TRBV6-4	TGTGCCAGCAGTGACTCGACAGCCAGATTATCTTCACCCCTCCACTTT	CASSDSTARLSSPLHF
TRBJ1-1	few	-	TRBV18	TGTGCCAGCTCACCAGACGGCAGGCCCGAAGCTTTCTTT	CASSPDGRPEAFF
TRBJ2-7	once	TRBD1	TRBV9	TGTGCCAGCAGCCGGGGACAGGGGCCGAACGAGCAGTACTTC	CASSRGQGPNEQYF
TRBJ1-2	many	-	TRBV7-9	TGTGCCAGCAGCTTAGAACAGGGAGGGTTTGGCTACACCTTC	CASSLEQGGFGYTF
TRBJ2-5	once	-	TRBV10-3	TGTGCCATCAGTGAGGGACCCCCGCGAGAGACCCAGTACTTC	CAISEGPPRETQYF
TRBJ1-2	once	-	TRBV5-1	TGCGCCAGCAGCTGGGACCGAATTAACAATGGCTACACCTTC	CASSWDRINNGYTF
TRBJ1-1	few	-	TRBV30	TGTGCCTGGATCCGGGACACCTTGAACACTGAAGCTTTCTTT	CAWIRDTLNTEAFF
TRBJ1-1	-	TRBD1	TRBV5-1	TGCGCCAGCCGGAGGGATGGGACAGGGGGGACTGAAGCTTTCTTT	CASRRDGTGGTEAFF
TRBJ2-3	few	-	TRBV4-1	TGCGCCAGCAGCCAAGCGGGATTCTCTAGCACAGATACGCAGTATTTT	CASSQAGFSSTDTQYF
TRBJ1-5	-	TRBD1	TRBV5-1	TGCGCCAGCAGCTTCGGAGACAGGGACAATCAGCCCCAGCATTTT	CASSFGDRDNQPQHF
TRBJ1-6	-	TRBD1	TRBV6-5	TGTGCCAGCAGTTTTACAGGGGGCTCTAATAATTCACCCCTCCACTTT	CASSFTGGSNNSPLHF
TRBJ1-2	few	TRBD1	TRBV6-6	TGTGCCAGCACCCAGGGGGACTATGGCTACACCTTC	CASTQGDYGYTF
TRBJ2-7	-	-	TRBV5-6	TGTGCCAGCAGCTTGCCCTTCAACACCTACGAGCAGTACTTC	CASSLPFNTYEQYF
TRBJ1-1	-	-	TRBV6-6	TGTGCCAGCAGCCTTGGAGGGGGAGGAGGAGTTGAAGCTTTCTTT	CASSLGGGGGVEAFF
TRBJ2-2	few	-	TRBV30	TGTGCCTGGAGTGTATTCGGGGAGCTGTTTTTT	CAWSVFGELFF
TRBJ2-3	few	-	TRBV18	TGTGCCAGCTCACCATACGGAAGCACAGATACGCAGTATTTT	CASSPYGSTDTQYF
TRBJ1-4	-	-	TRBV6-1	TGTGCCAGCAGTGGTCCCTCGACGGCAACTAATGAAAAACTGTTTTTT	CASSGPSTATNEKLFF